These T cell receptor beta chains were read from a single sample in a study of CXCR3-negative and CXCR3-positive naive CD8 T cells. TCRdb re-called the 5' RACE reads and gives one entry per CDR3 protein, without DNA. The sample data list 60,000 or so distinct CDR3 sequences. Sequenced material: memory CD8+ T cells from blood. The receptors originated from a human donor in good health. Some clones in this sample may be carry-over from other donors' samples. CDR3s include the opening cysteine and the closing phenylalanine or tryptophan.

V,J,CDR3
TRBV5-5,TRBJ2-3,CASSLSGFSGDTQYF
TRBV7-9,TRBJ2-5,CASSNRGGQETQYF
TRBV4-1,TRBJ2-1,CASRSVGGLRNEQFF
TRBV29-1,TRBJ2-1,CSVEGSSGSYNEQFF
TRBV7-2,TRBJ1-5,CASSLYRVREHF
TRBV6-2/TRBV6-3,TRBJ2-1,CASQWGQGWNEQFF
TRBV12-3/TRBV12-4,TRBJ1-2,CASTSPWGAYGYTF
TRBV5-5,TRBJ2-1,CASSGLAGASWASSEQFF
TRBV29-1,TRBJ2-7,CSFRTGRGSYEQYF
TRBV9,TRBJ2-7,CASSVDSGGDYEQYF
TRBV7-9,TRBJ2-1,CASSLRDPPDEQFF
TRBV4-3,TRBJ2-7,CASSQRPTEGFDEQYF
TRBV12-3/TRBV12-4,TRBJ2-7,CASSAGNSYEQYF
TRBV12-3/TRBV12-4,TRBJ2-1,CASSPPGSPSYNEQFF
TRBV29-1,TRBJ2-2,CSVETSGVNTGELFF
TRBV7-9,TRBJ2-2,CASRTGTGSPGELFF
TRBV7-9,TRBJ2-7,CASSSSGSNEQYF
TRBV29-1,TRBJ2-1,CSVTGQYNEQFF
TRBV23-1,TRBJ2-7,CASSQLGDSWIYF
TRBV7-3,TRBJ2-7,CASSVGQGSDQYF
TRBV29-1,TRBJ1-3,CSVDGGNTIYF
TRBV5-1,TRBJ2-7,CASSLVDREYEQYF
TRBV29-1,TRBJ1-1,CSVEPTDNTEAFF
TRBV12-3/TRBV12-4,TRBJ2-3,CASSTKTDTQYF
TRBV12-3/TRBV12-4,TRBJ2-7,CASSPDLLRQYF
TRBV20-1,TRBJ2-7,CSAWVSLSYEQYF
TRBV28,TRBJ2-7,CASSTSSYEQYF
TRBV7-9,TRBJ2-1,CASSPPRVNEQFF
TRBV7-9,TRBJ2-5,CASSPTTGEATQETQYF